The rows below give T cell receptor beta chains drawn from one sample of a study of CD8+CD57+ T cells in acquired aplastic anemia. TCRdb reprocessed the reads via MiXCR and lists one record per CDR3 protein. Of around 430,000 distinct CDR3 sequences in the sample, over 25% are singletons; the top ten hold under 0.95%. The sequencing sample was made of sorted CD4+, CD8+, or CD8+CD57+ T cells (not recorded which) from PBMCs. All receptors derive from a human donor with aplastic anemia. The CDR3 runs from the conserved cysteine through the conserved F or W. Each record gives: J gene, D gene, V gene, clone size, CDR3 DNA, CDR3 protein. The D gene is left open where the match is weak. The size of a clone is reported for some rows only, either as once, few or many, or as a class for expanded clones.

j_gene: TRBJ2-2
d_gene: NA
v_gene: TRBV7-3
abundance: NA
CDR3nt: TGTGCCAGCAGCTCCGAGGGGGAGCTGTTTTTT
CDR3aa: CASSSEGELFF

j_gene: TRBJ1-2
d_gene: NA
v_gene: TRBV10-3
abundance: NA
CDR3nt: TGTGCCAGCAGTGAATCCGGAGTTGGGGGGGACTATGGCTACACCTTC
CDR3aa: CASSESGVGGDYGYTF

j_gene: TRBJ2-1
d_gene: NA
v_gene: TRBV11-1
abundance: NA
CDR3nt: TGTGCCAGCAGCTTTGGGGAATCGGCCAATGAGCAGTTCTTC
CDR3aa: CASSFGESANEQFF

j_gene: TRBJ1-1
d_gene: NA
v_gene: TRBV25-1
abundance: many
CDR3nt: TGTGCCAGCAGTGAACACCACAGGGATGAAGCTTTCTTT
CDR3aa: CASSEHHRDEAFF

j_gene: TRBJ2-7
d_gene: NA
v_gene: TRBV7-9
abundance: many
CDR3nt: TGTGCCAGCAGCGTCGACGACTACGAGCAGTACTTC
CDR3aa: CASSVDDYEQYF

j_gene: TRBJ1-5
d_gene: NA
v_gene: TRBV30
abundance: NA
CDR3nt: TGTGCCTGGAGCGAGCAGGGGCCCCAGCATTTT
CDR3aa: CAWSEQGPQHF

j_gene: TRBJ1-6
d_gene: NA
v_gene: TRBV2
abundance: many
CDR3nt: TGTGCCAGCAGTTACCCAAATTCACCCCTCCACTTT
CDR3aa: CASSYPNSPLHF

j_gene: TRBJ1-6
d_gene: NA
v_gene: TRBV27
abundance: few
CDR3nt: TGTGCCAGCAGTTTTGGGACGATTAGCTCCTATAATTCACCCCTCCACTTT
CDR3aa: CASSFGTISSYNSPLHF

j_gene: TRBJ1-1
d_gene: NA
v_gene: TRBV20-1
abundance: NA
CDR3nt: TGCAGTGCTGTTGGGGTTAGGGACACTGAAGTTTTCTTT
CDR3aa: CSAVGVRDTEVFF

j_gene: TRBJ1-5
d_gene: NA
v_gene: TRBV7-9
abundance: many
CDR3nt: TGTGCCAGCAGCCCGTGGGGGGGTCAGCCCCAGCATTTT
CDR3aa: CASSPWGGQPQHF

j_gene: TRBJ1-1
d_gene: NA
v_gene: TRBV2
abundance: many
CDR3nt: TGTGCCAGCAAGTTCAGCGTTGCACCCATGAACACTGAAGCTTTCTTT
CDR3aa: CASKFSVAPMNTEAFF

j_gene: TRBJ1-4
d_gene: NA
v_gene: TRBV6-5
abundance: NA
CDR3nt: TGTGCCAGCAGTTACTCAGGAGGGGGAGATGAAAAACTGTTTTTT
CDR3aa: CASSYSGGGDEKLFF

j_gene: TRBJ1-2
d_gene: TRBD1
v_gene: TRBV2
abundance: NA
CDR3nt: TGTGCCAGCAGGGCCGGGACAGGGAATGGCTACACCTTC
CDR3aa: CASRAGTGNGYTF

j_gene: TRBJ1-2
d_gene: TRBD1
v_gene: TRBV10-3
abundance: NA
CDR3nt: TGTGCCATCAGTCAACCGGGACAGGGGGCAAGCTACGGCTACACCTTC
CDR3aa: CAISQPGQGASYGYTF

j_gene: TRBJ2-1
d_gene: TRBD2
v_gene: TRBV12-3/TRBV12-4
abundance: NA
CDR3nt: TGTGCCAGCAGTTTATCGGGAGGGCCAACCAATGAGCAGTTCTTC
CDR3aa: CASSLSGGPTNEQFF

j_gene: TRBJ2-5
d_gene: NA
v_gene: TRBV14
abundance: many
CDR3nt: TGTGCCAGCAGCCCGTCCCACGGAGAGACCCAGTACTTC
CDR3aa: CASSPSHGETQYF

j_gene: TRBJ2-7
d_gene: NA
v_gene: TRBV19
abundance: NA
CDR3nt: TGTGCCAGTGGCAGCAAGCTGGCGCACTACGAGCAGTACTTC
CDR3aa: CASGSKLAHYEQYF

j_gene: TRBJ1-1
d_gene: NA
v_gene: TRBV20-1
abundance: NA
CDR3nt: TGCAGTGCTAGAGATGTCTACATGGGACTTTCTGGAGCTTTCTTT
CDR3aa: CSARDVYMGLSGAFF

j_gene: TRBJ1-6
d_gene: NA
v_gene: TRBV6-5
abundance: few
CDR3nt: TGTGCCAGCAGTTACGAAGGGGGTAAGAATTCACCCCTCCACTTT
CDR3aa: CASSYEGGKNSPLHF

j_gene: TRBJ2-5
d_gene: NA
v_gene: TRBV9
abundance: few
CDR3nt: TGTGCCAGCAGCGTAGATTTAGCTAGTGAGACCCAGTACTTC
CDR3aa: CASSVDLASETQYF

j_gene: TRBJ1-1
d_gene: NA
v_gene: TRBV5-1
abundance: few
CDR3nt: TGCGCCAGCAGCTTCGACGGGGGGAACACTGAAGCTTTCTTT
CDR3aa: CASSFDGGNTEAFF

j_gene: TRBJ1-2
d_gene: NA
v_gene: TRBV29-1
abundance: NA
CDR3nt: TGCAGCTTTGATTTTCGGGGCTTCGGCTACACCTTC
CDR3aa: CSFDFRGFGYTF

j_gene: TRBJ1-3
d_gene: NA
v_gene: TRBV6-5
abundance: NA
CDR3nt: TGTGCCAGCAGTTTCACAGACTCTGGAAACACCATATATTTT
CDR3aa: CASSFTDSGNTIYF

j_gene: TRBJ1-2
d_gene: NA
v_gene: TRBV4-3
abundance: once
CDR3nt: TGCGCCAGCAGCCAAGATTTTGGCGGAACTCAGTATGGCTACGCCTTC
CDR3aa: CASSQDFGGTQYGYAF

j_gene: TRBJ2-2
d_gene: NA
v_gene: TRBV7-2
abundance: NA
CDR3nt: TGTGCCAGCAGCGTGACGGGAAGCACCGGGGAGCTGTTTTTT
CDR3aa: CASSVTGSTGELFF

j_gene: TRBJ1-2
d_gene: NA
v_gene: TRBV25-1
abundance: many
CDR3nt: TGTGCCAGCAGCCCTAAGGAGGCAGCTTATGGCTACACCTTC
CDR3aa: CASSPKEAAYGYTF

j_gene: TRBJ2-7
d_gene: TRBD2
v_gene: TRBV20-1
abundance: NA
CDR3nt: TGCAGTGCTAGATCGGTCGGGAGGGCCTTGTACGAGCAGTACTTC
CDR3aa: CSARSVGRALYEQYF

j_gene: TRBJ2-1
d_gene: NA
v_gene: TRBV11-1
abundance: NA
CDR3nt: TGTGCCAGCAGCTTAAGTCAGGTCGGCAATGAGCAGTTCTTC
CDR3aa: CASSLSQVGNEQFF

j_gene: TRBJ2-5
d_gene: NA
v_gene: TRBV15
abundance: many
CDR3nt: TGTGCCACCAGCAGCGGGGAAGAGACCCAGTACTTC
CDR3aa: CATSSGEETQYF

j_gene: TRBJ2-7
d_gene: NA
v_gene: TRBV6-1
abundance: NA
CDR3nt: TGTGCCAGCAGTGAAGCGGGGTTCCCGCGGGTCTACGAGCAGTACTTC
CDR3aa: CASSEAGFPRVYEQYF

j_gene: TRBJ1-2
d_gene: TRBD1
v_gene: TRBV10-3
abundance: NA
CDR3nt: TGTGCCATCAGTGAGTTACCGGGACAGGGGCTTGGCTACACCTTC
CDR3aa: CAISELPGQGLGYTF

j_gene: TRBJ1-2
d_gene: NA
v_gene: TRBV30
abundance: many
CDR3nt: TGTGCCTTTAACGGCTACACCTTC
CDR3aa: CAFNGYTF

j_gene: TRBJ1-2
d_gene: NA
v_gene: TRBV19
abundance: many
CDR3nt: TGTGCCAGTAGGGCGGGGGGAAACTATGGCTACACCTTC
CDR3aa: CASRAGGNYGYTF

j_gene: TRBJ1-3
d_gene: NA
v_gene: TRBV18
abundance: few
CDR3nt: TGTGCCAGCTCACCATTGTCCGGGGATGGAAACACCATATATTTT
CDR3aa: CASSPLSGDGNTIYF

j_gene: TRBJ2-7
d_gene: TRBD1
v_gene: TRBV19
abundance: many
CDR3nt: TGTGCCAGTAGTCCCCCGGGACAGCACTACGAGCAGTACTTC
CDR3aa: CASSPPGQHYEQYF

j_gene: TRBJ1-2
d_gene: NA
v_gene: TRBV25-1
abundance: NA
CDR3nt: TGTGCCAGCAGTTTCCACAGGGCGGGCTATGGCTACACCTTC
CDR3aa: CASSFHRAGYGYTF

j_gene: TRBJ2-7
d_gene: TRBD2
v_gene: TRBV5-1
abundance: NA
CDR3nt: TGCGCCAGCAGCTTGTTGGATAGCGGGAGCTACGAGCAGTACTTC
CDR3aa: CASSLLDSGSYEQYF

j_gene: TRBJ2-3
d_gene: NA
v_gene: TRBV3-1
abundance: NA
CDR3nt: TGTGCCAGCAGCCAAGAGACAGCTAGCACAGATACGCAGTATTTT
CDR3aa: CASSQETASTDTQYF

j_gene: TRBJ1-2
d_gene: NA
v_gene: TRBV10-3
abundance: few
CDR3nt: TGTGCCAGCAGTTACTCCCGGGGGCTAAACTATGGCTACACCTTC
CDR3aa: CASSYSRGLNYGYTF

j_gene: TRBJ2-3
d_gene: TRBD1
v_gene: TRBV11-2
abundance: NA
CDR3nt: TGTGCCAGCAGCCCGAACCGGGGACAGGGTACAGATACGCAGTATTTT
CDR3aa: CASSPNRGQGTDTQYF

j_gene: TRBJ2-7
d_gene: TRBD2
v_gene: TRBV9
abundance: many
CDR3nt: TGTGCCAGGGAGACTAGCGTGATCTCCTACGAGCAGTACTTC
CDR3aa: CARETSVISYEQYF

j_gene: TRBJ1-1
d_gene: NA
v_gene: TRBV20-1
abundance: NA
CDR3nt: TGCAGTGCTAGAGAGGGGGGACGGGGAAACACTGAAGCTTTCTTT
CDR3aa: CSAREGGRGNTEAFF

j_gene: TRBJ2-1
d_gene: NA
v_gene: TRBV7-3
abundance: NA
CDR3nt: TGTGCCAGCAGCTTAACTCCCTGGAATGAGCAGTTCTTC
CDR3aa: CASSLTPWNEQFF

j_gene: TRBJ1-4
d_gene: NA
v_gene: TRBV30
abundance: NA
CDR3nt: TGTGCCTGGAGTGTAGGGGGGGGCGCCGGTGAAAAACTGTTTTTT
CDR3aa: CAWSVGGGAGEKLFF

j_gene: TRBJ1-1
d_gene: NA
v_gene: TRBV24-1
abundance: NA
CDR3nt: TGTGCCACCAGTGATACCATCTTGGCTGAAGCTTTCTTT
CDR3aa: CATSDTILAEAFF

j_gene: TRBJ1-1
d_gene: NA
v_gene: TRBV29-1
abundance: many
CDR3nt: TGCAGCGTTGGGGCCGGGGAGACTGAAGCTTTCTTT
CDR3aa: CSVGAGETEAFF

j_gene: TRBJ2-7
d_gene: TRBD1
v_gene: TRBV2
abundance: few
CDR3nt: TGTGCCAGCGATACTGGGACAGGGGGTTCCTACGAGCAGTACTTC
CDR3aa: CASDTGTGGSYEQYF

j_gene: TRBJ1-5
d_gene: TRBD1
v_gene: TRBV24-1
abundance: NA
CDR3nt: TGTGCCACCAGTGTGTACGTGGACAGGTACAATCAGCCCCAGCATTTT
CDR3aa: CATSVYVDRYNQPQHF

j_gene: TRBJ1-5
d_gene: NA
v_gene: TRBV2
abundance: NA
CDR3nt: TGTGCCAGCAGCGTCGGGGCTAGGCCCCAGCATTTT
CDR3aa: CASSVGARPQHF

j_gene: TRBJ2-7
d_gene: TRBD1
v_gene: TRBV24-1
abundance: few
CDR3nt: TGTGCCAGCAGTAGATGGACAGGGGGTACCCACGAGCAGTACTTC
CDR3aa: CASSRWTGGTHEQYF